These 4 T cell receptor beta chains came from one sample sequenced in a study of cytomegalovirus exposure and HLA in healthy donors. Primers for the PCR totalled 60 Vbeta and 13 Jbeta. Repertoires were generated with immunoSEQ multiplex PCR, while TCRdb's copy carries only in-frame clones and drops some. Here the sample spans 150,000 to 200,000 clones, roughly 74% being singletons. The sample was PBMCs. The receptor set was obtained from a female donor in good health and CMV-seronegative.

This clone was seen just once. The junction shows a germline mismatch at one end, possibly a read error. This sample also contains other DNA sequences that code for the same CDR3. V is TRBV5-4 and J is TRBJ2-3, with 11 bases matching TRBD2. This CDR3 comprises 15 residues. Germline-derived CDR1 and CDR2 are SGHNT and YYREEE (reference sequence). CDR3 sequence reads: CATNSGRAGTDTQYF. Here the CDR3 DNA reads TGTGCCACCAATAGCGGGAGGGCCGGCACAGACACGCAGTATTTT.

In this sample, this clone turned up a few times. V is TRBV6-5 and J is TRBJ2-7; maybe TRBD1 (5 bases). V shed 8 bases and J shed 0 bases, with 11 bases lying between them. CDR3 length equals 13 residues. The germline V gene encodes CDR1 MNHEY and CDR2 SVGAGI. CDR3: CASSYRSSYEQYF. CDR3 DNA sequence: TGTGCCAGCTCGTACAGGAGCTCCTACGAGCAGTACTTC.

In DNA form, the CDR3 reads TGCGCCAGCAGGGTAGGACAGAGCACAGATACGCAGTATTTT. It is translated as CASRVGQSTDTQYF. The V call is TRBV5-1, the J call TRBJ2-3, with a possible D match to TRBD1 (6 bases). Trimming took 5 bases from V and 0 from J, leaving 10 bases between them. CDR3 length: 14 residues. Germline V lookup: CDR1 SGHRS, CDR2 YFSETQ.

This clone was seen more than once but under ten times. The chain is built from TRBV19 and TRBJ1-3, with TRBD1 as a possible D gene (5 bases). The CDR3 consists of 17 residues. The V gene's germline CDR1 is LNHDA and CDR2 SQIVND (reference sequence). The V gene lost 3 bases and the J gene lost 0 bases, with 15 bases spanning the gap. CDR3 amino acids: CASSMTAQARSGNTIYF. The CDR3 DNA is TGTGCCAGTAGTATGACAGCACAGGCCCGCTCTGGAAACACCATATATTTT.